These 18 T cell receptor beta chains came from one sample sequenced in a study of T cells in Graves' hyperthyroidism and ophthalmopathy (dated by TCRdb to about 2019). To prepare the library, multiplex PCR was applied. The instrument was an Illumina HiSeq 2000. The TCR beta CDR3 regions were amplified from RNA transcripts. The TCR CDR3 was subjected to a first round of RT-PCR using the HTBI primer set and the Qiagen OneStep RT-PCR kit. TCRdb trimmed public reads at Q25 via fastp, called clones via MiXCR and kept in-frame beta chains. Entries are consolidated by CDR3 protein sequence, retaining the most common genes and DNA. The sample yields 500,000 to 650,000 distinct CDR3 sequences; less than 20% were counted once. Roughly 50% of the sample comes from the top ten. The sequenced sample was blood. These receptors were collected from a man aged 40-49 years with Graves' ophthalmopathy.

This clonotype was seen ten or more times. The chain combines TRBV7-2 with TRBJ2-7, with 8 nucleotides matching TRBD2. There are 14 residues in the CDR3. Germline V gene sequence: CDR1 SGHTA, CDR2 FQGNSA. V shed 3 bases, J shed 4 bases, and the junction held 5 bases outside the gene matches. The CDR3 DNA reads TGTGCCAGCAGCTTTCAAGCGGGAGCTTACGAGCAGTACTTC. Amino acids: CASSFQAGAYEQYF.

This clonotype was seen ten or more times. The chain recombines TRBV12-3 or TRBV12-4 with TRBJ2-3; no reliable D call. Trimming removed 3 bases from V and 3 bases from J, with 10 bases in between. The CDR3 covers 14 residues. The CDR3 here is CASSFYSPTDTQYF. DNA for the CDR3: TGTGCCAGCAGTTTTTACAGCCCGACAGATACGCAGTATTTT.

This clonotype was seen only once. The chain joins TRBV4-1 to TRBJ2-5, with D perhaps matching TRBD1 (6 bases). With the DNA end fitting TRBJ2-7 better, the J assignment may be wrong. CDR3 length: 18 residues. Germline CDR1 reads MGHRA; CDR2 reads YSYEKL. The CDR3 coding sequence is TGCGCCAGCAGCCAAGGGGTGTGGGTCCTGGACAGCACCTACGAGCAGTACTTC. Translation gives CASSQGVWVLDSTYEQYF.

The chain is built from TRBV27 and TRBJ1-1; D is uncertain. This CDR3 region has 13 residues. Trimming took 6 bases from V and 1 from J, leaving 9 bases between them. CDR1 is MNHEY, CDR2 SMNVEV, per germline (reference sequence). The CDR3 bases are TGTGCCAGCAGAACCCAGGAGAACACTGAAGCTTTCTTT. This sequence encodes CASRTQENTEAFF.

The chain recombines TRBV9 with TRBJ1-2, with 8 nucleotides matching TRBD1. After removal of 5 bases from V and 6 bases from J, the junction contained 9 bases not matched to a gene. CDR3 length: 14 residues. Germline CDR1 and CDR2: SGDLS and YYNGEE. CDR3 nucleotides: TGTGCCAGCAGTCCTGGACAGGGTTTTCATGGCTACACCTTC. This codes for CASSPGQGFHGYTF.

This clonotype was observed at least ten times. The rearrangement uses TRBV5-1 and TRBJ2-1, with D uncertain. V dropped 1 base and J dropped 10 bases, with 15 bases sitting between them. Germline values: CDR1 SGHRS, CDR2 YFSETQ. CDR3 length: 14 residues. DNA for the CDR3: TGCGCCAGCAGCTTGCGAACCCCCGCAAGCGAGCAGTTCTTC. The encoded protein is CASSLRTPASEQFF.

In regard to this clonotype: The junction departs from the called germline gene at one end, perhaps through a read error. The CDR3 spells CASILVGRQGDYEQYF. CDR3 coding DNA: TGTGCCAGCATCTTAGTGGGGCGACAGGGGGATTACGAGCAGTACTTC. The rearrangement uses TRBV7-8 and TRBJ2-7; 9 bases fit TRBD1. This CDR3 is 16 amino acids long. Germline CDR1 SGHVS, CDR2 FQNEAQ.

This clonotype was seen a few times. The chain carries TRBV6-2 or TRBV6-3 and TRBJ2-7, with 7 bases identical to TRBD2. Germline V CDR1 and CDR2: MNHEY, SVGEGT. This CDR3 is 15 amino acids long. V was pared by 3 bases and J by 6 bases, with 11 bases of the junction left unmatched. The CDR3 DNA is TGTGCCAGCAGTTATAGTGACAGCGGGACTGGCGAGCAGTACTTC. Translation: CASSYSDSGTGEQYF.

This chain connects TRBV5-1 to TRBJ1-6; 11 nucleotides line up with TRBD1. The CDR3 length is 15 residues. After removal of 4 bases from V and 10 bases from J, the junction contained 7 bases not matched to a gene. Germline V gives CDR1 SGHRS, CDR2 YFSETQ. In DNA form, the CDR3 reads TGCGCCAGCAGCCGGGGACAGGGGGTTCAATCACCCCTCCACTTT. Translating gives CASSRGQGVQSPLHF.

This chain links TRBV12-3 or TRBV12-4 with TRBJ1-2; D is unresolved. V was shortened by 3 bases and J by 6 bases, with 11 bases between the two germline ends. The CDR3 covers 13 residues. DNA of the CDR3: TGTGCCAGCAGTTTTGGCGGGGTGAATGGCTACACCTTC. Translated, it gives CASSFGGVNGYTF.

This rearrangement joins TRBV11-2 to TRBJ2-3; TRBD1 aligns across 9 bases. Losses at the gene ends were 3 bases for V and 4 bases for J; bases not matched to a gene: 8. The CDR3 length is 16 residues. Germline V lookup: CDR1 SGHAT, CDR2 FQNNGV. CDR3 nucleotides: TGTGCCAGCAGCTTCCGGGGACAGGGTTACGCAGATACGCAGTATTTT. It codes for CASSFRGQGYADTQYF.

This clonotype was counted ten times or more. The chain employs TRBV28 and TRBJ2-2; TRBD2 matches 13 bases. CDR1 is MDHEN and CDR2 is SYDVKM in the germline V gene. The CDR3 sequence is 17 residues long. Trimming at V came to 3 bases and at J to 5 bases, leaving 6 bases not matched to a gene. CDR3 sequence: CASSLGLAGIGTGELFF. As DNA, the CDR3 is TGTGCCAGCAGTTTGGGACTAGCGGGAATTGGGACCGGGGAGCTGTTTTTT.

This clonotype was recorded at least ten times. The limits of the CDR3 on the DNA are not certain, so only TCRdb's listed CDR3 is given. This chain links TRBV7-2 with TRBJ2-7; TRBD1, the table's D call, lacks a check against the DNA. The germline CDR1 and CDR2 sequences are SGHTA and FQGNSA. 14 amino acids form the CDR3, both terminal residues included. This CDR3 reads CASSLVGRGSLVYF.

The chain couples TRBV6-1 to TRBJ1-2, with TRBD1 matching over 7 bases. The length of the CDR3 is 13 residues. Trimming took 6 bases from V and 5 from J; bases not matched to a gene: 6. CDR1 is MNHNS and CDR2 is SASEGT in the germline V gene. The CDR3 coding sequence is TGTGCCAGCAGGGGTAGGGGGCTTTATGGCTACACCTTC. Its translation is CASRGRGLYGYTF.

The rearrangement joins TRBV15 to TRBJ2-7; 9 bases map to TRBD1. After removal of 5 bases from V and 6 bases from J, the junction contained 5 bases not matched to a gene. The CDR3 extends over 13 amino acids. From germline, CDR1 is LNHNV and CDR2 YYDKDF (reference sequence). CDR3 coding DNA: TGTGCCACCAGCGGGACAGGGTTCGGCGAGCAGTACTTC. Residues: CATSGTGFGEQYF.

There are a few counts of this clonotype. The chain recombines TRBV6-1 with TRBJ2-1; D is undetermined. Trimming stripped 7 bases from V and 0 bases from J, with 10 bases between. Looked up from germline, CDR1 is MNHNS and CDR2 is SASEGT. The CDR3 length is 14 residues. In nucleotides, the CDR3 is TGTGCCAGCATAGGCGCCAGCTCCTACAATGAGCAGTTCTTC. It is translated as CASIGASSYNEQFF.

V is TRBV28 and J is TRBJ2-7, with a weak D call TRBD2 (7 bases). Trimming shortened V by 7 bases and J by 5 bases, and 18 bases separated the two germline ends. The CDR3 contains 14 residues. Germline V lookup: CDR1 MDHEN, CDR2 SYDVKM. The CDR3 DNA reads TGTGCCAGCATGATAGGGGGGGACCTCCACGAGCAGTACTTC. Amino acid sequence: CASMIGGDLHEQYF.

The chain links TRBV2 to TRBJ1-4, with a possible D match to TRBD1 (6 bases). Trimming left V 8 bases short and J 0 bases short, with 16 bases between. CDR1 is SNHLY, CDR2 FYNNEI, per germline. This CDR3 has 16 residues. CDR3 region: CASGLRTASTNEKLFF. CDR3 nucleotide sequence: TGTGCCAGCGGCCTTCGGACAGCGTCAACTAATGAAAAACTGTTTTTT.